The clone carrying this TCR beta chain was seen at least ten times. As yet, its antigen is unknown. This CDR3 has 14 residues. Looked up from germline, CDR1 is DFQATT and CDR2 is SNEGSKA (reference sequence). Trimming pared 6 bases from V and 6 bases from J, leaving 18 bases between. Indicated time point: sample taken at primary tumor resection. Around 70 TRACERx patients with early, untreated non-small cell lung cancer donated samples. This record comes from a study of spatial heterogeneity in lung cancer. Study-wide points: Counts for ubiquitous and regional expanded TCRs went along with ubiquitous and regional nonsynonymous mutations, respectively. The number of expanded tumor alpha and beta chains correlated with mutation number.

Via MiXCR, TCRdb re-called the 5' RACE reads, giving one row per CDR3 protein. The sample records around 13,000 distinct CDR3 sequences, around 5% being singletons. The clonotype was recovered from a male donor with early-stage non-small cell lung cancer. J is TRBJ1-5 and V is TRBV20-1; D unresolved. The specimen comprised lung tumor tissue, sampled at surgery. CDR3 amino acids: CSATIGVGGQPQHF. The DNA of the CDR3 is TGCAGTGCCACCATCGGGGTGGGTGGTCAGCCCCAGCATTTT.